The count of the clone carrying this T cell receptor (beta chain) is one. The length of the CDR3 is 15 residues. Looked up from germline, CDR1 is MNHEY and CDR2 is SVGEGT. Trimming cost V 2 bases and J 1 base; bases outside gene matches: 1. Measured with immunoSEQ multiplex PCR; TCRdb has only the in-frame clones, and not every one. This table holds about 140,000 clones, approximately 92% found once. This entry is derived from a study of control samples from healthy donors and cancer patients. The chain is built from TRBV6-2 or TRBV6-3 and TRBJ2-2; 7 nucleotides agree with TRBD1. Material: blood. This receptor was obtained from a man aged 25 to 45 in good health. The CDR3 bases are TGTGCCAGCAGTTACGACAGGGTGAACACCGGGGAGCTGTTTTTT. Amino acids: CASSYDRVNTGELFF.